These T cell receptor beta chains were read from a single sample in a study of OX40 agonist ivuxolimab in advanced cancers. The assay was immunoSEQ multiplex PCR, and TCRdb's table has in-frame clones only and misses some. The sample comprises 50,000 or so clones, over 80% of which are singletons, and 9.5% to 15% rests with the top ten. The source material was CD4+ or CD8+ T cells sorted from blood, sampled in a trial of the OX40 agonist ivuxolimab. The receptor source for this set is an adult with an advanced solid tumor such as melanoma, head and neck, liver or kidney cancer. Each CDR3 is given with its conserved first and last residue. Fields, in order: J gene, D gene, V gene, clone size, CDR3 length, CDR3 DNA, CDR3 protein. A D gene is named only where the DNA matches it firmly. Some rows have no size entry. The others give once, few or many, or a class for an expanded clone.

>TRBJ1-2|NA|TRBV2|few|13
TGTGCCAGCAGTAGAGAACAGGGTGACGGCTACACCTTC
CASSREQGDGYTF
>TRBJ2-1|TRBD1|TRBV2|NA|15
TGTGCCAGCAGTGGGGACAGGGTCGTAGGGAATGAGCAGTTCTTC
CASSGDRVVGNEQFF
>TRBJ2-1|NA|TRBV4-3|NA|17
TGCGCCAGCAGCCAAGATCTGGCTAGCGCGAAGAACAATGAGCAGTTCTTC
CASSQDLASAKNNEQFF
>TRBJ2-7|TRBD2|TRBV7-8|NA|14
TGTGCCAGCAGCCAGGGACGGGGGGAGTACGAGCAGTACTTC
CASSQGRGEYEQYF
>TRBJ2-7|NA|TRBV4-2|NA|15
TGTGCCAGCAGCCAAGACCGGCGCGAACCCTACGAGCAGTACTTC
CASSQDRREPYEQYF
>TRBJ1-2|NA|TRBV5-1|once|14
TGCGCCAGCAGCCCGGGACGGCCCAACTATGGCTACACCTTC
CASSPGRPNYGYTF
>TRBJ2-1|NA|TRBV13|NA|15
TGTGCCAGCAGCTTAGCCGGCCAGGGGTACAATGAGCAGTTCTTC
CASSLAGQGYNEQFF
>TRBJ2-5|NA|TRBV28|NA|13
TGTGCCAGCCATCGGGACCCGGGGAGTGAGCAGTACTTC
CASHRDPGSEQYF
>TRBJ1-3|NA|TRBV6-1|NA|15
TGTGCCAGCAGTGAAACAGGGTTGGGAGGAAACACCATATATTTT
CASSETGLGGNTIYF
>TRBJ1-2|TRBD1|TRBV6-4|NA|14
TGTGCCAGCAGTGACCGGGACAGGGCAGGTGGCTACACCTTC
CASSDRDRAGGYTF
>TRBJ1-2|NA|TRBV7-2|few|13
TGTGCCAGCAGCTTAAACAGGGCTAATCGCTACACCTTC
CASSLNRANRYTF
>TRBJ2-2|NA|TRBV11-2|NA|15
TGTGCCAGCAGCTTAGACCCACGCCGGGCCGGGGAGCTGTTTTTT
CASSLDPRRAGELFF
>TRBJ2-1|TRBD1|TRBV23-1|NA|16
TGCGCCAGCAGTCATCCCGGACAGGGGTCCTACAATGAGCAGTTCTTC
CASSHPGQGSYNEQFF
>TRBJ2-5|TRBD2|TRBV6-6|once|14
TGTGCCAGCAGTACTTTCGGGGAGGGGGAGACCCAGTACTTC
CASSTFGEGETQYF
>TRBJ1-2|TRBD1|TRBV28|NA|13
TGTGCCAGCAGTTCGGGACAGGGTCGGGGCTACACCTTC
CASSSGQGRGYTF
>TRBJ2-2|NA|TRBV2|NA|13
TGTGCCAGCAGTGAGCGGTACACCGGGGAGCTGTTTTTT
CASSERYTGELFF
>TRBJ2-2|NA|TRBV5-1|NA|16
TGCGCCAGCAGCTTGGATGGCGGGATGAACACCGGGGAGCTGTTTTTT
CASSLDGGMNTGELFF
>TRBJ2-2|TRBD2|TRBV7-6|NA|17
TGTGCCAGCAGCTTAGGGACTAGCGGGAGAAGGTCGGGGGAGCTGTTTTTT
CASSLGTSGRRSGELFF
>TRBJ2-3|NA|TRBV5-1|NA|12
TGCGCCAGCAGCGCGGTGGCTGATACGCAGTATTTT
CASSAVADTQYF
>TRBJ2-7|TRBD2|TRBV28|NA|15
TGTGCCAGCAGTTCCCCTCCTAGCGGGAGGTTCGAGCAGTACTTC
CASSSPPSGRFEQYF
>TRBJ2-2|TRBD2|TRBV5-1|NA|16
TGCGCCAGCAGCTTCAGCGGCGGGAGGAACACCGGGGAGTTGTTTTTT
CASSFSGGRNTGELFF
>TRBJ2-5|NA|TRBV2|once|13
TGTGCCAGCAGATTGACAGCCTCCAAGACCCAGTACTTC
CASRLTASKTQYF
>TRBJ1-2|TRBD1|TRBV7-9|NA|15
TGTGCCAGCAGCCCGAAAGGGACAGGCCTATATGGCTACACCTTC
CASSPKGTGLYGYTF
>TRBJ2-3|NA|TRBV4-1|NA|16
TGCGCCAGCAGCCAAGCAGGGTTATCTAGCACAGATACGCAGTATTTT
CASSQAGLSSTDTQYF
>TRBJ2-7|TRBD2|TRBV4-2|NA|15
TGTGCCAGCAGCCAAGGGATTAGCGGGGGGATCGAGCAGTACTTC
CASSQGISGGIEQYF
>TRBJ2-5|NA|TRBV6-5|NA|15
TGTGCCAGCAGTAGCTTCCGGGCTCGCGAAGAGACCCAGTACTTC
CASSSFRAREETQYF
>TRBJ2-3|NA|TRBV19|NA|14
TGTGCCAGTAGTATAAGGGGGTGGACAGATACGCAGTATTTT
CASSIRGWTDTQYF
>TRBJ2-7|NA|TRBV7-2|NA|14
TGCGCCAGCAGCCAAGAGAAGTTCTCCTACGAGCAGTACTTC
CASSQEKFSYEQYF
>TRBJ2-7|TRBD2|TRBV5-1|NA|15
TGCGCCAGCAGCCGAGACGGGAGGAACCCCTACGAGCAGTACTTC
CASSRDGRNPYEQYF